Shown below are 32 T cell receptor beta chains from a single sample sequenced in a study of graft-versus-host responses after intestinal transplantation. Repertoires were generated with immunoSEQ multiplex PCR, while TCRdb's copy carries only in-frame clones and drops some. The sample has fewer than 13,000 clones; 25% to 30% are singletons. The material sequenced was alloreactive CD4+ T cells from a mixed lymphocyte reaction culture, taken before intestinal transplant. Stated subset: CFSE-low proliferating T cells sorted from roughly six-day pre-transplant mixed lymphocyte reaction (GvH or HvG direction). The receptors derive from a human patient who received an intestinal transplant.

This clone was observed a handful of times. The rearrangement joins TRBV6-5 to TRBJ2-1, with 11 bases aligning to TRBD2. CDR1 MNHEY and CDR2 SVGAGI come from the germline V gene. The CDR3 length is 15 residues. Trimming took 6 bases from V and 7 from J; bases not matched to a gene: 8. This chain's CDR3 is CASSLLAGEWNEQFF. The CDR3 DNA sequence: TGTGCCAGCAGCCTACTAGCGGGAGAATGGAATGAGCAGTTCTTC.

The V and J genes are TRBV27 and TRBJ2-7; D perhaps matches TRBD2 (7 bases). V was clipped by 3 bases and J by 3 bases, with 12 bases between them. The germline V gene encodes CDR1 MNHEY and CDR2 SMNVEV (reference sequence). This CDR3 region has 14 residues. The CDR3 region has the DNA TGTGCCAGCAGTTTCGTGGGAGGGGGCTACGAGCAGTACTTC. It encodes CASSFVGGGYEQYF.

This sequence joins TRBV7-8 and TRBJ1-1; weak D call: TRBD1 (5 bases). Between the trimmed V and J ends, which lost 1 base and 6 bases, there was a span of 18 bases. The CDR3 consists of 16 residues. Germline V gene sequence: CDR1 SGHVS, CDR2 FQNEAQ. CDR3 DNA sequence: TGTGCCAGCAGCTTAGACCCTCTAGAGGGGCTATCTGAAGCTTTCTTT. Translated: CASSLDPLEGLSEAFF.

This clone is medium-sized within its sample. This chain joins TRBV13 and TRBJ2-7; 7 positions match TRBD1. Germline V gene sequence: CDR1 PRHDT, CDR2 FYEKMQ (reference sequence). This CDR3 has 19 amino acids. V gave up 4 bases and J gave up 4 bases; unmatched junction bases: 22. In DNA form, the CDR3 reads TGTGCCAGCAGCTCTGCTAAAGATACAGGGGCCCCACGGAGGTACGAGCAGTACTTC. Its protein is CASSSAKDTGAPRRYEQYF. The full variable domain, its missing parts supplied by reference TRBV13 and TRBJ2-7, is AAGVIQSPRHLIKEKRETATLKCYPIPRHDTVYWYQQGPGQDPQFLISFYEKMQSDKGSIPDRFSAQQFSDYHSELNMSSLELGDSALYFCASSSAKDTGAPRRYEQYFGPGTRLTVT.

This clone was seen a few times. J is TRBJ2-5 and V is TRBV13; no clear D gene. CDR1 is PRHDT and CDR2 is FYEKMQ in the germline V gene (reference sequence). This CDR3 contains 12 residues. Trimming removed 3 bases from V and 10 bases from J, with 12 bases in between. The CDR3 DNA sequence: TGTGCCAGCAGCTTGGCTTCTCTGGGCCAGTACTTC. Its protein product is CASSLASLGQYF.

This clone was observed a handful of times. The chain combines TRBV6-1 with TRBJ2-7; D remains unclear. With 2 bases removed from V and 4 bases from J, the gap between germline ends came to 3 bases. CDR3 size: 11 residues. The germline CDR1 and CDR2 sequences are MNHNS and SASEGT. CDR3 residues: CASSEWYEQYF. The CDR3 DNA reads TGTGCCAGCAGTGAATGGTACGAGCAGTACTTC.

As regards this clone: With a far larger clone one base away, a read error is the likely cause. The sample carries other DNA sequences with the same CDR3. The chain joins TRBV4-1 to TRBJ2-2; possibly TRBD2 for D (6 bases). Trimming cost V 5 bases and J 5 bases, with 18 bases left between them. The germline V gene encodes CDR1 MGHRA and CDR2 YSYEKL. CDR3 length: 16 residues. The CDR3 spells CASSGNMRDLTGELFF. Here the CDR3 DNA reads TGCGCCAGCAGCGGCAACATGCGGGATTTAACCGGGGAGCTGTTTTTT.

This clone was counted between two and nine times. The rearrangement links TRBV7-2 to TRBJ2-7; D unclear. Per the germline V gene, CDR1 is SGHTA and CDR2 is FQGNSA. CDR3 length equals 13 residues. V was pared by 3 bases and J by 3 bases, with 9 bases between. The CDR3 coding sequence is TGTGCCAGCAGCTTTGGCGGTGGCTACGAGCAGTACTTC. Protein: CASSFGGGYEQYF.

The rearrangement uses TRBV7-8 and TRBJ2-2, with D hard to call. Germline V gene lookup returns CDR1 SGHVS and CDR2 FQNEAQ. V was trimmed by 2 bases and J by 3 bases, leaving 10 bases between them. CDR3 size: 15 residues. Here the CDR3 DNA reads TGTGCCAGCAGCTTACTCCCTGCTCACACCGGGGAGCTGTTTTTT. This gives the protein CASSLLPAHTGELFF.

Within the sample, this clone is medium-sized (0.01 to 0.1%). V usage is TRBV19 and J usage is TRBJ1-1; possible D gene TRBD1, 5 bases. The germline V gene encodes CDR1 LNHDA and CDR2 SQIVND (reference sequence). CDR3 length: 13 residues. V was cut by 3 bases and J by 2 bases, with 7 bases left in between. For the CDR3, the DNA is TGTGCCAGTAGTATCGGGACTAACACTGAAGCTTTCTTT. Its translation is CASSIGTNTEAFF.

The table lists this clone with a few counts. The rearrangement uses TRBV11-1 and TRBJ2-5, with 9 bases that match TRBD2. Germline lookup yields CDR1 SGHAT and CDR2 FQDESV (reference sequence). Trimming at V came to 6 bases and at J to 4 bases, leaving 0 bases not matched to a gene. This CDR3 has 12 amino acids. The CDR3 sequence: CASRLAGETQYF. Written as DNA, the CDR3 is TGTGCCAGCAGACTAGCGGGAGAGACCCAGTACTTC.

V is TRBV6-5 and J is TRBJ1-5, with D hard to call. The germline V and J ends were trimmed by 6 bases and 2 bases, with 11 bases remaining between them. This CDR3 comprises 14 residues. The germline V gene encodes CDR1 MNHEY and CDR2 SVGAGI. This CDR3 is CASRWSGGNQPQHF. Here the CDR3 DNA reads TGTGCCAGCAGGTGGTCAGGCGGCAATCAGCCCCAGCATTTT.

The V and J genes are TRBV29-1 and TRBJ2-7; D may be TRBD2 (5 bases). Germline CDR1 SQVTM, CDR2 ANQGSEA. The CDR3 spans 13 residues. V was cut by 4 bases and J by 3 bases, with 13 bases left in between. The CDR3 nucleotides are TGCAGCGTTGCCGAGGGATGGAACTACGAGCAGTACTTC. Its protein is CSVAEGWNYEQYF.

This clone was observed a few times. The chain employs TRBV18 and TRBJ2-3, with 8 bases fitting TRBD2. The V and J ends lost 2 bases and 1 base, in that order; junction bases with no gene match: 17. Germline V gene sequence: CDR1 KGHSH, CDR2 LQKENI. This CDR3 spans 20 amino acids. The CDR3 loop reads CASSPYQVGAGDEGTDTQYF. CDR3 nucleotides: TGTGCCAGCTCACCATACCAGGTCGGAGCGGGAGATGAGGGCACAGATACGCAGTATTTT.

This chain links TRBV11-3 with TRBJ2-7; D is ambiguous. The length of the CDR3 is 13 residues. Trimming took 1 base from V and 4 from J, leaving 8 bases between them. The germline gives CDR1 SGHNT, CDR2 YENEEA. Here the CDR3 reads CASSLGVGYEQYF. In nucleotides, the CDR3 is TGTGCCAGCAGCTTAGGGGTGGGGTACGAGCAGTACTTC.

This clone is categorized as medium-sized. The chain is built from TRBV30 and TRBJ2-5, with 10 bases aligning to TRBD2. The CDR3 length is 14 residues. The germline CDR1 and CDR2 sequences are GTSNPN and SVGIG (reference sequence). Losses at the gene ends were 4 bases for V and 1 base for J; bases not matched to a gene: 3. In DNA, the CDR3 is TGTGCCTGGACGCTAGCGGGGGTCCAAGAGACCCAGTACTTC. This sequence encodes CAWTLAGVQETQYF.

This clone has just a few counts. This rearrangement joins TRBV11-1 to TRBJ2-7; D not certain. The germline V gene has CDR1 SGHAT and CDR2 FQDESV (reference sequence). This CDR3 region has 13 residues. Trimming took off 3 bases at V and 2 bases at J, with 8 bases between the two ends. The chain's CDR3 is CASSLPSTYEQYF. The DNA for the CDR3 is TGTGCCAGCAGCTTGCCCTCAACCTACGAGCAGTACTTC. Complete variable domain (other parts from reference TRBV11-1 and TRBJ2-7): EAEVAQSPRYKITEKSQAVAFWCDPISGHATLYWYRQILGQGPELLVQFQDESVVDDSQLPKDRFSAERLKGVDSTLKIQPAELGDSAMYLCASSLPSTYEQYFGPGTRLTVT.

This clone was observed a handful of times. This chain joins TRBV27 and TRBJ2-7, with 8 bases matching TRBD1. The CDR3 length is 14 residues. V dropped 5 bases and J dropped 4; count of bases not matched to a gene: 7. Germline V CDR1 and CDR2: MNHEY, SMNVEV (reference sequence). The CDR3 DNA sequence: TGTGCCAGCAGTATCGGACAGGGCTATTACGAGCAGTACTTC. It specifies CASSIGQGYYEQYF.

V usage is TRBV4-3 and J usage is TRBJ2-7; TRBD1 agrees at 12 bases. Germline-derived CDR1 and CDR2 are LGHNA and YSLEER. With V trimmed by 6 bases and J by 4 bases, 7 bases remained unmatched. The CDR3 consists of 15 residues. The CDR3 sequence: CASSPGTGGSYEQYF. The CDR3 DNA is TGCGCCAGCAGTCCCGGGACAGGGGGCTCTTACGAGCAGTACTTC.

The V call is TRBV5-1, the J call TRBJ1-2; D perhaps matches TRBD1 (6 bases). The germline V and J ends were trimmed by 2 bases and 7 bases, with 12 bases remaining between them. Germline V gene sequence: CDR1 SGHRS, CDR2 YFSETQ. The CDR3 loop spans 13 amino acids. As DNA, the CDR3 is TGCGCCAGCAGCTTTGACGGGGGCCTTGGCTACACCTTC. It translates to CASSFDGGLGYTF.

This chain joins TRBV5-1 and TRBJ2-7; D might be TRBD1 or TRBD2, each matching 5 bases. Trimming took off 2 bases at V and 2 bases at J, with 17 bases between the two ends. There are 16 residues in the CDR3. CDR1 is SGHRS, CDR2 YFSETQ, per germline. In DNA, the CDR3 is TGCGCCAGCAGCTTAACGTGGGGGAGTCGGCCCTACGAGCAGTACTTC. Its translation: CASSLTWGSRPYEQYF.

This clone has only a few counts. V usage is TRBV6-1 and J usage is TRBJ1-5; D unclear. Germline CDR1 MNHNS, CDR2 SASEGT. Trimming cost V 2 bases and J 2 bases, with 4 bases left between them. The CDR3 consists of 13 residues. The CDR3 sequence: CASSELGNQPQHF. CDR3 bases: TGTGCCAGCAGTGAACTGGGCAATCAGCCCCAGCATTTT.

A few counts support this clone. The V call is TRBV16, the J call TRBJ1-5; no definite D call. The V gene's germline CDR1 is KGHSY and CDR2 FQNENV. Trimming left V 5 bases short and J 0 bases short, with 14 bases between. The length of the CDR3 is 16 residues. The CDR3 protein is CASSLRGEYSNQPQHF. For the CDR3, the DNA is TGTGCCAGCAGCTTGAGAGGAGAATATAGCAATCAGCCCCAGCATTTT.

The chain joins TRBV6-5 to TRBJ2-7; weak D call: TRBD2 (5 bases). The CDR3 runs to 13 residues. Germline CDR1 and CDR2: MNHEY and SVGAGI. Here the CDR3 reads CACTLEVPYEQYF. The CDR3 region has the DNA TGTGCTTGCACCCTGGAGGTTCCCTACGAGCAGTACTTC.

CDR3 sequence: CASSQEPTVNTEAFF. The CDR3 DNA sequence: TGTGCCAGCAGCCAAGAACCGACAGTGAACACTGAAGCTTTCTTT. J is TRBJ1-1 and V is TRBV4-2, with D maybe TRBD1 (5 bases). CDR1 is LGHNA, CDR2 YNFKEQ, per germline. Between the trimmed V and J ends, which lost 0 bases and 0 bases, there was a span of 8 bases. There are 15 residues in the CDR3.

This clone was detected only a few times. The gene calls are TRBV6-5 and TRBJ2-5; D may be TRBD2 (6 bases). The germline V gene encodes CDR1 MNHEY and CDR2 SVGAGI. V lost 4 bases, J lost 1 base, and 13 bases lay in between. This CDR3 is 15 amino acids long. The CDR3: CASSSFPGGQETQYF. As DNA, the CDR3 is TGTGCCAGCAGTTCTTTTCCCGGGGGCCAAGAGACCCAGTACTTC.

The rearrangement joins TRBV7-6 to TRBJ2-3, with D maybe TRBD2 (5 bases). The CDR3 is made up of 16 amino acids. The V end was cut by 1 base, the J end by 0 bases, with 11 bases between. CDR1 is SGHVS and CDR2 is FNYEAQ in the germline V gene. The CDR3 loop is CASSLVVSASTDTQYF. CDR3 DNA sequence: TGTGCCAGCAGCTTAGTGGTTAGCGCTAGCACAGATACGCAGTATTTT.

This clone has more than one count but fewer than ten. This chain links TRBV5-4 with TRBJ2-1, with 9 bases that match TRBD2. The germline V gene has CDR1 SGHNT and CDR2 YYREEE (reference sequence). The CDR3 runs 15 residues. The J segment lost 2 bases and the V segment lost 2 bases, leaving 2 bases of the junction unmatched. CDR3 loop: CASSFLAGAYNEQFF. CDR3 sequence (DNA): TGTGCCAGCAGCTTCTTAGCGGGGGCCTACAATGAGCAGTTCTTC. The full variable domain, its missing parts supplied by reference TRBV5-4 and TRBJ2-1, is ETGVTQSPTHLIKTRGQQVTLRCSSQSGHNTVSWYQQALGQGPQFIFQYYREEENGRGNFPPRFSGLQFPNYSSELNVNALELDDSALYLCASSFLAGAYNEQFFGPGTRLTVL.

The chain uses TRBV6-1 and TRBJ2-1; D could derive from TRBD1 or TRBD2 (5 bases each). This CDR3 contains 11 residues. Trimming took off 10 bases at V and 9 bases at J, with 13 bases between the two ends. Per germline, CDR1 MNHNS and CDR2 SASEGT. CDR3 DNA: TGTGCCACCTCCAGGGAGTTTGAGCAGTTCTTC. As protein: CATSREFEQFF.

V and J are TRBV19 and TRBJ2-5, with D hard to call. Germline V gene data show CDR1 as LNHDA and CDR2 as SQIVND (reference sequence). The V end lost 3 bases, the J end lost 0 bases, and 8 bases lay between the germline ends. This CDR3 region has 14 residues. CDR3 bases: TGTGCCAGTAGTATGGGTGGATACCAAGAGACCCAGTACTTC. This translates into CASSMGGYQETQYF.

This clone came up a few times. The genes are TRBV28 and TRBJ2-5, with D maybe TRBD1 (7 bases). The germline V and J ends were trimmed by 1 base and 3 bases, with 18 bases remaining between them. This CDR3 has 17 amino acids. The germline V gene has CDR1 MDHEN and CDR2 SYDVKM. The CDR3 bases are TGTGCCAGCAGTTTATTTAATCGGGGGACAGCAAAAGAGACCCAGTACTTC. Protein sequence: CASSLFNRGTAKETQYF.

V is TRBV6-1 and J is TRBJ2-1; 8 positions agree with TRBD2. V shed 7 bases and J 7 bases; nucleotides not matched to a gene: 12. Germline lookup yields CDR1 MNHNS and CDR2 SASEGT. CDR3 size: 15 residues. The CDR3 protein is CASILFREGKNEQFF. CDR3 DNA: TGTGCCAGCATCCTCTTCCGGGAGGGTAAAAATGAGCAGTTCTTC.